This TCR beta chain appears in the sequencing data of a study of T cell changes during pregnancy in multiple sclerosis. Profiling relied on immunoSEQ multiplex PCR, and the TCRdb table lists in-frame clones only, not all of them. The repertoire holds tens of thousands of clones, with over 90% as singletons. The source of this sequence is a female donor in good health, enrolled as a control in a pregnancy study. Specimen: CD4+ T cells from peripheral blood mononuclear cells, collected after pregnancy.

The CDR3 nucleotides read TGTGCCAGTAGTATGAAGCCCACCGGGGAGCTGTTTTTT. Translating it yields CASSMKPTGELFF. This chain links TRBV19 with TRBJ2-2; D is undetermined. Germline loops: CDR1 LNHDA, CDR2 SQIVND (reference sequence). V lost 3 bases and J 4 bases, leaving 6 bases between the germline ends. The CDR3 runs 13 residues.